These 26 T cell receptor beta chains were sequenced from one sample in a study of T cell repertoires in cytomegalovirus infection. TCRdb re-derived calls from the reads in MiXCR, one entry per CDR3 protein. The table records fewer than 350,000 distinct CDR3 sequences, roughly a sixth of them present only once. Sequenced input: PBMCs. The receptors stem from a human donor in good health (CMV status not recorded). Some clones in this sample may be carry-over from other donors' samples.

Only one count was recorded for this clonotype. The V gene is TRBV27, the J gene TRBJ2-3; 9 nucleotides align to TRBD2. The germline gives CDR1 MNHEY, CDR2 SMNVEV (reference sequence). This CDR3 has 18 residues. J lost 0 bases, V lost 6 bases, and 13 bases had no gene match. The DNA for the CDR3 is TGTGCCAGCAGGGGGCTAGCGGGGTACTATACTAGCACAGATACGCAGTATTTT. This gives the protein CASRGLAGYYTSTDTQYF.

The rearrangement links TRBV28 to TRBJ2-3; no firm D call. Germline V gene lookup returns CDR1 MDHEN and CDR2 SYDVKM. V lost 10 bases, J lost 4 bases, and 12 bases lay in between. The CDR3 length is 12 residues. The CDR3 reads CAIGRRPDTQYF. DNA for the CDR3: TGTGCCATCGGACGGCGTCCAGATACGCAGTATTTT.

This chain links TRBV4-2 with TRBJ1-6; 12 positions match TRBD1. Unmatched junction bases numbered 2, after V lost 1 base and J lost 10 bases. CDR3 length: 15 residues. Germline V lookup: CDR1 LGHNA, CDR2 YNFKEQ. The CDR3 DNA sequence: TGTGCCAGCAGCCAAGGGGGACAGGGGGCATCACCCCTCCACTTT. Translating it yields CASSQGGQGASPLHF.

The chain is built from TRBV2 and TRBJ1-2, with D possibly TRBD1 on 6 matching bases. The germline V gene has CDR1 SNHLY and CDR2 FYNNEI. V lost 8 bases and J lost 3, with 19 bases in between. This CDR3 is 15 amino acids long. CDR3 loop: CASYEAQGRDYGYTF. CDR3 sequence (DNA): TGTGCCAGCTATGAAGCGCAGGGGAGGGACTATGGCTACACCTTC.

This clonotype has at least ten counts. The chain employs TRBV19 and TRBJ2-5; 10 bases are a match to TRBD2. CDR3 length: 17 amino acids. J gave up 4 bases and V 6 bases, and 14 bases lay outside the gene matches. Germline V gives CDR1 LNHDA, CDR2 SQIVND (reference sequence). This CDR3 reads CASRGRLVAGGPETQYF. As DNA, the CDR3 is TGTGCCAGTAGGGGGAGACTGGTAGCGGGGGGCCCAGAGACCCAGTACTTC.

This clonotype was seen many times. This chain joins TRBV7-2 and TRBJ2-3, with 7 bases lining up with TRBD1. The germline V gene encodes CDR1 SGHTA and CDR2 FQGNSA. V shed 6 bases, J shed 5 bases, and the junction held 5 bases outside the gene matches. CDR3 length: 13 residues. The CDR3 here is CASRGGTGDTQYF. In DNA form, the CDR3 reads TGTGCCAGCAGAGGGGGCACGGGAGATACGCAGTATTTT.

CDR3 nucleotide sequence: TGCGCCAGCAGCTTTAGCGGGAGTCGTATGAATGAGCAGTTCTTC. It translates to CASSFSGSRMNEQFF. This chain uses TRBV5-1 with TRBJ2-1; 9 bases line up with TRBD2. Per germline, CDR1 SGHRS and CDR2 YFSETQ. The CDR3 is 15 residues long. V gave up 2 bases and J gave up 7 bases; unmatched junction bases: 7.

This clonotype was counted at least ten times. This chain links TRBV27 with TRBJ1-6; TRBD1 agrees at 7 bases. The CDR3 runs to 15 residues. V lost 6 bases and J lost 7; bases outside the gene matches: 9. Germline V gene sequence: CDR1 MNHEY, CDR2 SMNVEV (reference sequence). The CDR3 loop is CASRLHRGYNSPLHF. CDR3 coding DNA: TGTGCCAGCAGATTACACAGGGGTTACAATTCACCCCTCCACTTT.

The CDR3 loop is CASSPTERFYGYTF. The CDR3 DNA sequence: TGTGCCAGCAGCCCGACAGAACGCTTCTATGGCTACACCTTC. The chain couples TRBV28 to TRBJ1-2, with a tentative D call TRBD1 (5 bases). CDR1 is MDHEN, CDR2 SYDVKM, per germline. The germline V and J ends were trimmed by 6 bases and 4 bases, with 15 bases remaining between them. The CDR3 covers 14 residues.

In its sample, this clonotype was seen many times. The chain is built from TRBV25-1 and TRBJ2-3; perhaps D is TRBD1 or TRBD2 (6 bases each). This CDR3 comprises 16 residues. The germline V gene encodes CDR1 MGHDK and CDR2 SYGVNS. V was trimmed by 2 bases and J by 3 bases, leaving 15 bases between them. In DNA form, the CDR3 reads TGTGCCAGCAGTGAAAAATGGGGGGCCGGGACAGATACGCAGTATTTT. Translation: CASSEKWGAGTDTQYF.

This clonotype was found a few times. DNA of the CDR3: TGTGCCAGCAGGGAACTGCCGGGACAGGGGGCGCAAGAGCAGTACTTC. Amino acid sequence: CASRELPGQGAQEQYF. The chain joins TRBV5-8 to TRBJ2-7; 12 bases line up with TRBD1. Germline trimming cut 5 bases from V and 7 bases from J; bases unmatched to any gene: 13. Germline CDR1 and CDR2: SGHTS and YDEGEE. The CDR3 totals 16 residues. Full variable domain (remainder filled in from reference TRBV5-8 and TRBJ2-7): EAGVTQSPTHLIKTRGQQATLRCSPISGHTSVYWYQQALGLGLQFLLWYDEGEERNRGNFPPRFSGRQFPNYSSELNVNALELEDSALYLCASRELPGQGAQEQYFGPGTRLTVT.

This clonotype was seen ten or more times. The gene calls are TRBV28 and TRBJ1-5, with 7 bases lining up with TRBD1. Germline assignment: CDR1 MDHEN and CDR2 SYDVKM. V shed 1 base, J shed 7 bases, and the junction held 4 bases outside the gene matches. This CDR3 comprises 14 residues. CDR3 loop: CASSLSQGLQPQHF. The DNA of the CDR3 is TGTGCCAGCAGTTTATCACAGGGGTTGCAGCCCCAGCATTTT. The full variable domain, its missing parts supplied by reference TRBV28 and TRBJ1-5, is DVKVTQSSRYLVKRTGEKVFLECVQDMDHENMFWYRQDPGLGLRLIYFSYDVKMKEKGDIPEGYSVSREKKERFSLILESASTNQTSMYLCASSLSQGLQPQHFGDGTRLSIL.

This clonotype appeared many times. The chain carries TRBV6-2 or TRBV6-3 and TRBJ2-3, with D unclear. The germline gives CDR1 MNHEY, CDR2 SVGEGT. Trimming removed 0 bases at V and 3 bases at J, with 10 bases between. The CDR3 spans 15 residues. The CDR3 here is CASSYSASSTDTQYF. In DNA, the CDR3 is TGTGCCAGCAGTTACTCTGCGTCGAGTACAGATACGCAGTATTTT.

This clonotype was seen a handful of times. The CDR3 spells CASSLTEKLFF. In nucleotides, the CDR3 is TGTGCCAGCAGCTTAACTGAAAAACTGTTTTTT. The chain employs TRBV7-9 and TRBJ1-4; D remains ambiguous. Germline CDR1 and CDR2: SEHNR and FQNEAQ (reference sequence). The CDR3 consists of 11 residues. V was clipped by 2 bases and J by 7 bases, with 2 bases between them.

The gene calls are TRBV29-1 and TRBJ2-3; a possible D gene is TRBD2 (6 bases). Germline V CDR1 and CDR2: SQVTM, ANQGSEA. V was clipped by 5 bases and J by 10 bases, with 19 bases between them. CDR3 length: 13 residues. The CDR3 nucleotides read TGCAGCGTTCTCCGGGACTTCGGGCGACCGCAGTATTTT. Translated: CSVLRDFGRPQYF.

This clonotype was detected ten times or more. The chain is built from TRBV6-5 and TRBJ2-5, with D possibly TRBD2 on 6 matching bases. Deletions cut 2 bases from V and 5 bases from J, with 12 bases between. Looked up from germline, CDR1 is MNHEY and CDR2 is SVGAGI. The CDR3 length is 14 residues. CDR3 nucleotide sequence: TGTGCCAGCAGTTACACCCCCCGGGGGGAGACCCAGTACTTC. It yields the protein CASSYTPRGETQYF.

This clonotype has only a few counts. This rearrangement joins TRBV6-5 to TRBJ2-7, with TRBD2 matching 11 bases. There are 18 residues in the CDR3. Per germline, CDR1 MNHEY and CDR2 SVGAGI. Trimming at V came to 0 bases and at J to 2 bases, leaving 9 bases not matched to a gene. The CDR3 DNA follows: TGTGCCAGCAGTTACTCTAACCCGACTAGCGGGGTCACCTACGAGCAGTACTTC. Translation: CASSYSNPTSGVTYEQYF.

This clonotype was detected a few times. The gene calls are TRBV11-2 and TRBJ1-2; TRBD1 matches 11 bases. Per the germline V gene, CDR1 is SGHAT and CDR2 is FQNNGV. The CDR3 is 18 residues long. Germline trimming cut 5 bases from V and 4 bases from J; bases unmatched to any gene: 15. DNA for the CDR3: TGTGCCAGCAGCCTAAGAGTCCGGGACAGGGGGTCCGGCTATGGCTACACCTTC. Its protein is CASSLRVRDRGSGYGYTF.

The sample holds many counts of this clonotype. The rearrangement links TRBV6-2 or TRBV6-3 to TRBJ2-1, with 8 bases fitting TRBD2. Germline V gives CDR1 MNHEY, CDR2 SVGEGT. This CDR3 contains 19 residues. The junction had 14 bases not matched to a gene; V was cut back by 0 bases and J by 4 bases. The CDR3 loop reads CASSYSIRRGDQPYNEQFF. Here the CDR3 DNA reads TGTGCCAGCAGTTACTCAATCCGGCGGGGGGACCAGCCTTACAATGAGCAGTTCTTC.

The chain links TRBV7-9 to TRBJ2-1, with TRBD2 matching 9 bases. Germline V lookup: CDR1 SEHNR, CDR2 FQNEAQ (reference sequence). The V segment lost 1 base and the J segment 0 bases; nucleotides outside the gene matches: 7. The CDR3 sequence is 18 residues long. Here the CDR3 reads CASSLGVSGSPSYNEQFF. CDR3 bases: TGTGCCAGCAGCTTAGGAGTTAGCGGGAGTCCCTCCTACAATGAGCAGTTCTTC. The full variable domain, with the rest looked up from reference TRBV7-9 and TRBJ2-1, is DTGVSQNPRHKITKRGQNVTFRCDPISEHNRLYWYRQTLGQGPEFLTYFQNEAQLEKSRLLSDRFSAERPKGSFSTLEIQRTEQGDSAMYLCASSLGVSGSPSYNEQFFGPGTRLTVL.

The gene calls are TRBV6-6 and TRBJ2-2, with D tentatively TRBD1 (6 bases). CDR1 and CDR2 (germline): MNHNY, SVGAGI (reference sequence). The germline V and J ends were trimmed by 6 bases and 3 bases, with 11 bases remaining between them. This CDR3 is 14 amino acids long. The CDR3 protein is CASSPRTDTGELFF. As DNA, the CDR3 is TGTGCCAGCAGCCCAAGGACAGACACCGGGGAGCTGTTTTTT.

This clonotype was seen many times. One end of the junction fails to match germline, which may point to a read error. The DNA of the CDR3 is TGTGCTAGCAGCTCCCGACTAGCGGATACGCAGTATTTT. Its protein product is CASSSRLADTQYF. This chain uses TRBV7-7 with TRBJ2-3; 8 bases map to TRBD2. Germline CDR1 and CDR2: SSHAT and FNYEAQ (reference sequence). CDR3 length: 13 residues.

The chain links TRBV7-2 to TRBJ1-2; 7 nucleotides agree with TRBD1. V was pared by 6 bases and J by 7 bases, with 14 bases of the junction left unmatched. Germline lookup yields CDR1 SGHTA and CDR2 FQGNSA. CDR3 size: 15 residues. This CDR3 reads CASRGLHGTASGYTF. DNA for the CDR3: TGTGCCAGCAGGGGACTTCATGGGACAGCGAGTGGCTACACCTTC.

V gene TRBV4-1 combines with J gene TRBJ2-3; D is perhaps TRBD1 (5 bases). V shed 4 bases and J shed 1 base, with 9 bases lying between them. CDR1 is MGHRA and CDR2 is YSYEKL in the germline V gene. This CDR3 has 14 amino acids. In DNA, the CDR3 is TGCGCCAGCAGCCCAGGGTACGGCACAGATACGCAGTATTTT. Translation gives CASSPGYGTDTQYF.

CDR3 loop: CASSFEGASTF. In nucleotides, the CDR3 is TGCGCCAGCAGCTTTGAGGGGGCAAGCACCTTC. The rearrangement links TRBV5-1 to TRBJ1-2; 7 bases are shared with TRBD1. V dropped 2 bases and J dropped 13; count of bases not matched to a gene: 5. Germline V CDR1 and CDR2: SGHRS, YFSETQ. The CDR3 has 11 amino acids.

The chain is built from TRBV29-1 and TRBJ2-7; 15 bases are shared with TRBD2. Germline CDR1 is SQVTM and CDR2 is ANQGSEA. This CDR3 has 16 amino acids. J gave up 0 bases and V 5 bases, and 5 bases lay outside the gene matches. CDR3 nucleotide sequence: TGCAGCGTTTGGGGACTAGCGGGGGGATCCTCCTACGAGCAGTACTTC. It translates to CSVWGLAGGSSYEQYF.